This TCR beta chain originates from a study of cytomegalovirus exposure and HLA in healthy donors. Overall study results and limits: Most TCRs appeared rarely, but some public TCRs recurred in many donors.

Researchers ran the PCR with 60 Vbeta and 13 Jbeta primers. Assay: immunoSEQ multiplex PCR; the TCRdb copy retains only in-frame clones and omits some. Among 75,000 to 90,000 clones listed, 65% to 80% were seen once. As regards this clone: Antigen specificity is unknown.

The TCR sequence derives from a woman in her thirties or forties in good health and CMV-seropositive. The material sequenced was PBMCs.

CDR3 bases: TGTGCCAGCAGTGAAGCGCAGGGGATCAGTGGAAACACCATATATTTT. It yields the protein CASSEAQGISGNTIYF. The chain carries TRBV6-1 and TRBJ1-3, with TRBD1 as a possible D gene (6 bases). Germline V gene lookup returns CDR1 MNHNS and CDR2 SASEGT. Trimming shortened V by 0 bases and J by 3 bases, and 12 bases separated the two germline ends. CDR3 length equals 16 residues.